The 5 T cell receptor beta chains below were found in one sample sequenced in a study of T cells expressing NK-cell markers. TCRdb reanalyzed the 5' RACE reads, giving one entry per CDR3 protein sequence and no DNA. The ten most abundant clones cover roughly 3.4% of a sample with some 600,000 distinct CDR3 sequences. The sample comprised blood T cells: a sorted CD56 or NKG2C T cell subset, CD4+ or CD8+ T cells, or bulk PBMC T cells (not recorded which). These TCRs come from a man aged 18 to 29 in good health.

The chain has TRBV29-1 and TRBJ2-3; TCRdb outputs TRBD2, but without DNA this stays unchecked. Germline CDR1 is SQVTM and CDR2 is ANQGSEA. The CDR3 is 14 residues long. The CDR3 loop is CSVEKAENTDTQYF.

The rearrangement uses TRBV5-1 and TRBJ2-1; TCRdb's assignment of TRBD1 cannot be checked, as there is no DNA. This CDR3 has 16 residues. The germline V gene encodes CDR1 SGHRS and CDR2 YFSETQ. The CDR3 sequence: CASSSRPGQADNEQFF.

The gene calls are TRBV27 and TRBJ1-1; TCRdb designates TRBD1, a call that cannot be tested without DNA. The CDR3 consists of 14 residues. In germline, CDR1 is MNHEY, CDR2 SMNVEV (reference sequence). The CDR3 sequence is CASSLGQGRAEAFF.

The chain combines TRBV7-2 with TRBJ1-2; TCRdb's D call of TRBD1 is untestable without DNA. Germline CDR1 reads SGHTA; CDR2 reads FQGNSA. The CDR3 covers 14 residues. The CDR3 region is CASSPSGTNYGYTF.

V and J are TRBV7-2 and TRBJ2-5; checking the TCRdb D call of TRBD2 is not possible without DNA. The CDR3 runs to 15 residues. Germline lookup yields CDR1 SGHTA and CDR2 FQGNSA. CDR3: CASSLNGGFGETQYF.